Only one count was recorded for the clone carrying this T cell receptor beta chain. Its matching antigen is unknown. The sample is drawn from a study of brain T cells in children with intractable seizures. Study-wide points: Patients' HCMV serostatus was unknown; virus specificity rests on CDR3 similarity alone. Clones missing pre-surgery may reflect undersampling of that blood sample.

Trimming pared 1 base from V and 2 bases from J, leaving 9 bases between. The germline CDR1 and CDR2 sequences are LNHNV and YYDKDF (reference sequence). The CDR3 is made up of 15 amino acids. The assay was immunoSEQ multiplex PCR, and TCRdb's table has in-frame clones only and misses some. The top ten clones hold 5.5% to 6% of a sample with about 340,000 clones, over 90% of them seen once. Regarding time point: blood from clinic visit 5 months post-surgery; TSC patient then seizure free. The sequenced cases were selected for having the highest brain T cell transcript signatures. This TCR derives from a boy less than two years old with tuberous sclerosis and intractable seizures. This rearrangement joins TRBV15 to TRBJ2-1; D possibly matches TRBD1 or TRBD2 (5 bases each). Material: peripheral blood, obtained 4 to 6 months after surgery. CDR3 amino acids: CATSRGGATYNEQFF. The CDR3 DNA reads as TGTGCCACCAGCAGAGGAGGGGCGACCTACAATGAGCAGTTCTTC. Based on the CDR3 plus reference TRBV15 and TRBJ2-1, the full variable domain is DAMVIQNPRYQVTQFGKPVTLSCSQTLNHNVMYWYQQKSSQAPKLLFHYYDKDFNNEADTPDNFQSRRPNTSFCFLDIRSPGLGDTAMYLCATSRGGATYNEQFFGPGTRLTVL.